This entry describes one T cell receptor beta chain. The data belong to a study of blood T cell repertoires in COVID-19. The length of the CDR3 is 13 residues. V trimming: 6 bases; J trimming: 7 bases; junction bases outside the gene matches: 5. CDR1 is SGHTA and CDR2 is FQGTGA in the germline V gene. Libraries were prepared by immunoSEQ multiplex PCR; TCRdb keeps only in-frame clonotypes and omits some of them. Among just over 650,000 clones listed, about nine tenths were seen once. The clonotype comes from a woman younger than 30 with acute or convalescent COVID-19. J is TRBJ1-5 and V is TRBV7-3, with TRBD1 matching 8 bases. The sequenced material came from peripheral blood. The chain's CDR3 is CASRQTGAQPQHF. In DNA, the CDR3 is TGTGCCAGCAGACAGACAGGGGCACAGCCCCAGCATTTT.